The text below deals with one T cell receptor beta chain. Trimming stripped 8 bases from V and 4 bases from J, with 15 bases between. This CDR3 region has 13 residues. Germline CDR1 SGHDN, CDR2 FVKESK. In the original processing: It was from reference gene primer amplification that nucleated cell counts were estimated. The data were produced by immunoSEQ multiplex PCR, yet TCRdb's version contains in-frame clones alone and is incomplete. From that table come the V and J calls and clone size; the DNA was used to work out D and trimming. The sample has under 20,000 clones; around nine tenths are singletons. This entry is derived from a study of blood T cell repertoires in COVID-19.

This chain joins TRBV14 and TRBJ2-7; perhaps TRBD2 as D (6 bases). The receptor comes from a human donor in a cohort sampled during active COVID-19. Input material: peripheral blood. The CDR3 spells CASQKGGSYEQYF. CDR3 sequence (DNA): TGTGCCAGCCAAAAAGGAGGGTCTTACGAGCAGTACTTC.